This T cell receptor beta chain derives from a study of blood T cells in healthy people across ages. Points on this clonotype: The antigen is undetermined.

CDR1 is MGHRA, CDR2 YSYEKL, per germline. CDR3 length: 15 amino acids. V was trimmed by 0 bases and J by 8 bases, leaving 16 bases between them. The donors, aged roughly 6 to 100, were healthy Caucasians from Russia. Isolating PBMCs gave at least 6.5 million of these cells per sample. Points from the study as a whole: Diversity of TCR beta per million T cells declined in a roughly linear way with age.

A second PCR of about 7 to 11 cycles used a sample-barcoded 5' primer and a J-beta primer mix. MiXCR was run by TCRdb on the 5' RACE reads, yielding one entry per CDR3 protein. The data contain around 1.7 million distinct CDR3 sequences, over 25% of them singletons. The chain employs TRBV4-1 and TRBJ1-2; D unresolved. The sample was blood. The receptor's source is a woman younger than 45 in good health. This CDR3 is CASSQDEFGGSGYTF. Here the CDR3 DNA reads TGCGCCAGCAGCCAAGATGAGTTTGGAGGGAGCGGCTACACCTTC.